This T cell receptor beta chain was sequenced during a study of cytomegalovirus exposure and HLA in healthy donors. Study observations and caveats: It was reported in a later analysis that an Asian-associated ancestry cluster showed fewer N-insertions than the roughly 670-donor mean. Most subjects had HLA-A and HLA-B alleles reportedly predicted accurately by TCR beta sequences.

Amplification used 60 Vbeta primers and 13 Jbeta primers. TCRdb's copy holds only in-frame clones and misses some; the assay was immunoSEQ multiplex PCR. Of about 140,000 clones listed, roughly 80% are singletons. In germline, CDR1 is MNHEY, CDR2 SVGAGI. Trimming cost V 5 bases and J 6 bases; bases outside gene matches: 13. The CDR3 consists of 15 residues. To note about this clone: As yet, its antigen is unknown.

This rearrangement joins TRBV6-5 to TRBJ2-7; the match to TRBD1 covers 7 bases. This sequence originates from a man aged 18 to 29 in good health and CMV-seropositive. Source material: PBMCs. DNA for the CDR3: TGTGCCAGCAGTGGTGTCGAGGGGGCCAAGGGCGAGCAGTACTTC. This encodes CASSGVEGAKGEQYF.